The rows below give T cell receptor beta chains drawn from one sample of a study of cytomegalovirus exposure and HLA in healthy donors. The repertoire was sequenced with immunoSEQ multiplex PCR; TCRdb's copy has only in-frame clones and lacks some. This sample has some 180,000 clones, with 77% found just once. Source material: PBMCs. The receptors were gathered from a woman aged 60-75 years in good health and CMV-seropositive. Both conserved end residues are part of each CDR3. A D gene is named only where the DNA matches it firmly. Clone size, where shown, is once, few, many, or a class for clones that have expanded.

clone size: few; J gene: TRBJ2-7; V gene: TRBV5-5; D gene: -; CDR3 DNA: TGTGCCAGCGGCAGCAGGGCGGGACAGATCTACGAGCAGTACTTC; CDR3 protein: CASGSRAGQIYEQYF
clone size: -; J gene: TRBJ2-4; V gene: TRBV27; D gene: TRBD2; CDR3 DNA: TGTGCCAGCAGTTTTGGGCCTGGGAGGGGTTGGGCCAAAAACATTCAGTACTTC; CDR3 protein: CASSFGPGRGWAKNIQYF
clone size: once; J gene: TRBJ1-1; V gene: TRBV5-6; D gene: -; CDR3 DNA: TGTGCCAGCAGCCCCACGGGGAGGACTGAAGCTTTCTTT; CDR3 protein: CASSPTGRTEAFF
clone size: few; J gene: TRBJ2-2; V gene: TRBV4-2; D gene: -; CDR3 DNA: TGTGCCAGCAGCCAAGATAACCGCGGATGGGCGGGGGCCAACACCGGGGAGCTGTTTTTT; CDR3 protein: CASSQDNRGWAGANTGELFF
clone size: -; J gene: TRBJ1-2; V gene: TRBV7-8; D gene: TRBD1; CDR3 DNA: TGTGCCAGCAGCTTAGACAGGGGTATCGGCTACACCTTC; CDR3 protein: CASSLDRGIGYTF
clone size: -; J gene: TRBJ1-3; V gene: TRBV4-2; D gene: -; CDR3 DNA: TGTGCCAGCAGCCAGGAAACAGGGACTGGAAACACCATATATTTT; CDR3 protein: CASSQETGTGNTIYF
clone size: -; J gene: TRBJ2-1; V gene: TRBV29-1; D gene: TRBD2; CDR3 DNA: TGCAGCGTTAGGGCGGGAGGGATAGATGAGCAGTTCTTC; CDR3 protein: CSVRAGGIDEQFF
clone size: -; J gene: TRBJ2-2; V gene: TRBV7-2; D gene: TRBD2; CDR3 DNA: TGTGCCAGCAGCTTTCGCCAGGGAGGGACCGGGGAGCTGTTTTTT; CDR3 protein: CASSFRQGGTGELFF
clone size: -; J gene: TRBJ1-1; V gene: TRBV7-9; D gene: -; CDR3 DNA: TGTGCCAGCAGCGCAGGGGACGGTGGGGCTTTCTTT; CDR3 protein: CASSAGDGGAFF
clone size: -; J gene: TRBJ1-1; V gene: TRBV5-4; D gene: -; CDR3 DNA: TGTGCCAGCAGGGACTGGGGGGGGGTGACTGAAGCTTTCTTT; CDR3 protein: CASRDWGGVTEAFF
clone size: -; J gene: TRBJ1-5; V gene: TRBV19; D gene: TRBD1; CDR3 DNA: TGTGCCAGTAGTCCCAACAGGGGGCAAGTTCAGCCCCAGCATTTT; CDR3 protein: CASSPNRGQVQPQHF
clone size: -; J gene: TRBJ2-5; V gene: TRBV5-4; D gene: TRBD2; CDR3 DNA: TGTGCCAGCAGCTTGGCGGGACTACCCGCCCAAGAGACCCAGTACTTC; CDR3 protein: CASSLAGLPAQETQYF
clone size: -; J gene: TRBJ2-5; V gene: TRBV27; D gene: TRBD2; CDR3 DNA: TGTGCCAGCAGTTCCGGTTTGCGGGAGGGAAAGACCCAGTACTTC; CDR3 protein: CASSSGLREGKTQYF
clone size: -; J gene: TRBJ1-1; V gene: TRBV18; D gene: -; CDR3 DNA: TGTGCCAGCTCACCGCTTTTAACTGGGGGGGCGCCCACTGAAGCTTTCTTT; CDR3 protein: CASSPLLTGGAPTEAFF
clone size: -; J gene: TRBJ2-7; V gene: TRBV18; D gene: TRBD1; CDR3 DNA: TGTGCCAGCTCACCGGGACAGGGCGATCGCGAGCAGTACTTC; CDR3 protein: CASSPGQGDREQYF
clone size: once; J gene: TRBJ2-3; V gene: TRBV6-6; D gene: -; CDR3 DNA: TGTGCCAGCAACACCCCCAGGGGCACAGATACGCAGTATTTT; CDR3 protein: CASNTPRGTDTQYF
clone size: -; J gene: TRBJ1-6; V gene: TRBV7-8; D gene: TRBD1; CDR3 DNA: TGTGCCAGCAGCTTAGGCGACAGGGAAATTTCACCCCTCCACTTT; CDR3 protein: CASSLGDREISPLHF
clone size: -; J gene: TRBJ1-1; V gene: TRBV19; D gene: -; CDR3 DNA: TGTGCCGCGGCCCCAAACATGAACACTGAAGCTTTCTTT; CDR3 protein: CAAAPNMNTEAFF
clone size: -; J gene: TRBJ1-5; V gene: TRBV28; D gene: -; CDR3 DNA: TGTGCCAGCAGCCCAACCCATGGCCTCAATCAGCCCCAGCATTTT; CDR3 protein: CASSPTHGLNQPQHF
clone size: -; J gene: TRBJ1-5; V gene: TRBV18; D gene: TRBD1; CDR3 DNA: TGTGCCAGCTCACCTCTTCCCGTTGGGACAGGGGCATTAAATCAGCCCCAGCATTTT; CDR3 protein: CASSPLPVGTGALNQPQHF
clone size: -; J gene: TRBJ2-1; V gene: TRBV6-6; D gene: TRBD1; CDR3 DNA: TGTGCCAGCAGCTTTACAGGGGGCTCCTACAATGAGCAGTTCTTC; CDR3 protein: CASSFTGGSYNEQFF
clone size: -; J gene: TRBJ1-3; V gene: TRBV27; D gene: -; CDR3 DNA: TGTGCCAGCAGTGCGGGCCTATCTGGAAACACCATATATTTT; CDR3 protein: CASSAGLSGNTIYF
clone size: -; J gene: TRBJ2-5; V gene: TRBV5-4; D gene: -; CDR3 DNA: TGTGCCAGCAGCCCGCGGGCAGGGGAATTCACCCAAGAGACCCAGTACTTC; CDR3 protein: CASSPRAGEFTQETQYF
clone size: -; J gene: TRBJ2-1; V gene: TRBV7-9; D gene: TRBD2; CDR3 DNA: TGTGCCAGCAGCTTAGGAGCGGGGGGTGCGAATTACAATGAGCAGTTCTTC; CDR3 protein: CASSLGAGGANYNEQFF
clone size: few; J gene: TRBJ1-5; V gene: TRBV19; D gene: TRBD1; CDR3 DNA: TGTGCCAGTAGTATAACAGGGGTTGAACAGCCCCAGCATTTT; CDR3 protein: CASSITGVEQPQHF
clone size: -; J gene: TRBJ2-7; V gene: TRBV27; D gene: TRBD1; CDR3 DNA: TGTGCCAGCAGGCGGACAGGGCTCGACTACGAGCAGTACTTC; CDR3 protein: CASRRTGLDYEQYF
clone size: -; J gene: TRBJ2-2; V gene: TRBV27; D gene: TRBD2; CDR3 DNA: TGTGCCAGCAGTAAGGGGACTAGCGCCAACACCGGGGAGCTGTTTTTT; CDR3 protein: CASSKGTSANTGELFF
clone size: -; J gene: TRBJ1-1; V gene: TRBV10-3; D gene: -; CDR3 DNA: TGTGCCATCAGTGCGATCCGAACCCAGGGATCGGTGACTGAAGCTTTCTTT; CDR3 protein: CAISAIRTQGSVTEAFF
clone size: once; J gene: TRBJ2-7; V gene: TRBV9; D gene: TRBD1; CDR3 DNA: TGTGCCAGCAGCCCAGGGGGCCACGAGCAGTACTTC; CDR3 protein: CASSPGGHEQYF
clone size: -; J gene: TRBJ2-2; V gene: TRBV5-1; D gene: TRBD2; CDR3 DNA: TGCGCCAGCAGCTCGGGACTAGCGGGGGGGAACACCGGGGAGCTGTTTTTT; CDR3 protein: CASSSGLAGGNTGELFF
clone size: -; J gene: TRBJ2-7; V gene: TRBV30; D gene: TRBD1; CDR3 DNA: TGTGCCTGGAGCCGTACAGGGGGCGCCGAGCAGTACTTC; CDR3 protein: CAWSRTGGAEQYF
clone size: -; J gene: TRBJ2-3; V gene: TRBV29-1; D gene: TRBD2; CDR3 DNA: TGCAGCGTTGCGCGCTCTAGCGGGACTCTCAAAACAGATACGCAGTATTTT; CDR3 protein: CSVARSSGTLKTDTQYF
clone size: once; J gene: TRBJ1-2; V gene: TRBV2; D gene: -; CDR3 DNA: TGTGCCAGCAGGGCAGAAATTGGCTACACCTTC; CDR3 protein: CASRAEIGYTF
clone size: -; J gene: TRBJ2-5; V gene: TRBV28; D gene: -; CDR3 DNA: TGTGCCAGCAGTTGGACTTTTCGGGAGACCCAGTACTTC; CDR3 protein: CASSWTFRETQYF
clone size: -; J gene: TRBJ1-2; V gene: TRBV28; D gene: TRBD1; CDR3 DNA: TGTGCCAGCAGCCTACTCCGGGGACAGGGGGCGAGGGGCTACACCTTC; CDR3 protein: CASSLLRGQGARGYTF
clone size: -; J gene: TRBJ2-7; V gene: TRBV10-2; D gene: TRBD1; CDR3 DNA: TGCGCCAGCGGCACGACAGGGGGCTACGAGCAGTACTTC; CDR3 protein: CASGTTGGYEQYF